One TCR beta chain is described in this entry. CDR1 and CDR2 (germline): SQVTM, ANQGSEA. The CDR3 consists of 12 residues. The V gene lost 7 bases and the J gene lost 5 bases, with 14 bases spanning the gap. CTLA-4 blockade using ipilimumab, together with focal radiation, was received by patients with chemo-refractory metastatic non-small-cell lung cancer. The data were obtained in a study of radiotherapy plus CTLA-4 blockade in lung cancer. Data came from immunoSEQ multiplex PCR; TCRdb stores just in-frame clones and leaves some out. The sample includes around 72,000 clones, around 80% of them seen just once.

Here the sequenced sample was peripheral blood, taken from a patient treated with radiotherapy plus ipilimumab. The gene calls are TRBV29-1 and TRBJ1-1; D is possibly TRBD1 (5 bases). The sequence came from a human donor with non-small cell lung cancer who had a complete response to radiotherapy plus ipilimumab. This CDR3 is CSAVAGSTEAFF. The CDR3 nucleotides are TGCAGCGCTGTGGCAGGGTCTACTGAAGCTTTCTTT.